This T cell receptor beta chain comes out of a study of cytotoxic CD8 clonotypes in ibrutinib-treated CLL. Regarding the study as a whole: Clonotypes that were public were uncommon, and they contracted or stayed stable on treatment.

Investigators sought sequencing depths of between 1 in 200,000 and 1 in 1 million T cells. TCRdb keeps only in-frame clones here, not all; method: immunoSEQ multiplex PCR. The sample includes some 150,000 clones, 70% to 80% of them seen just once. On this clone itself: The antigen is unknown.

Germline-derived CDR1 and CDR2 are WSHSY and SAAADI. The J segment lost 5 bases and the V segment lost 6 bases, leaving 8 bases of the junction unmatched. This CDR3 comprises 15 residues. This receptor was obtained from a human donor with chronic lymphocytic leukemia. This chain uses TRBV10-2 with TRBJ2-5; 11 bases fit TRBD1. The specimen was PBMCs, collected after 24 months of ibrutinib treatment. CDR3 sequence (DNA): TGCGCCAGCAGCGGGACAGGGGGGTATGGGGAGACCCAGTACTTC. It codes for CASSGTGGYGETQYF.